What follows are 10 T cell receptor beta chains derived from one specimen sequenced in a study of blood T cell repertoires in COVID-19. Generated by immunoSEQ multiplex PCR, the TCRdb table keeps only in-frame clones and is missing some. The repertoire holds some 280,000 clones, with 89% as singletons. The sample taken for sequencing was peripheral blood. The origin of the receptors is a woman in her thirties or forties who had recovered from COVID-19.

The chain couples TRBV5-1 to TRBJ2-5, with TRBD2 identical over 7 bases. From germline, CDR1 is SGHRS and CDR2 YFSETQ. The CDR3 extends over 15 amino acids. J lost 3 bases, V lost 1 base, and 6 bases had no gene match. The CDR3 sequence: CASSLQLAREETQYF. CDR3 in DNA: TGCGCCAGCAGCTTGCAACTAGCGAGAGAAGAGACCCAGTACTTC. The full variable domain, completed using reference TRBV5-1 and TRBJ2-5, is KAGVTQTPRYLIKTRGQQVTLSCSPISGHRSVSWYQQTPGQGLQFLFEYFSETQRNKGNFPGRFSGRQFSNSRSEMNVSTLELGDSALYLCASSLQLAREETQYFGPGTRLLVL.

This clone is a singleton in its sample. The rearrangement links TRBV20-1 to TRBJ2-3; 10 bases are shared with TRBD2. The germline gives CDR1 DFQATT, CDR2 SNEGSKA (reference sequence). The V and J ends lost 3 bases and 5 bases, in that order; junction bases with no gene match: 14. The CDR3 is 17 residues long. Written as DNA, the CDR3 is TGCAGTGCTAGTTTTCTACAGCGGGAGGGTTTTAAAGATACGCAGTATTTT. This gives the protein CSASFLQREGFKDTQYF.

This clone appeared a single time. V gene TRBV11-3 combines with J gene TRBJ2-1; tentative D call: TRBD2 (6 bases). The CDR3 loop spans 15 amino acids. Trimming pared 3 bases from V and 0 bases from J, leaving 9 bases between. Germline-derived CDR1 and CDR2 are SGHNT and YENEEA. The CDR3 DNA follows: TGTGCCAGCAGCTTGTTGGGGGGCTCCTACAATGAGCAGTTCTTC. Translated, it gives CASSLLGGSYNEQFF. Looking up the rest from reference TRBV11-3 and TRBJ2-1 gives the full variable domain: EAGVVQSPRYKIIEKKQPVAFWCNPISGHNTLYWYLQNLGQGPELLIRYENEEAVDDSQLPKDRFSAERLKGVDSTLKIQPAELGDSAVYLCASSLLGGSYNEQFFGPGTRLTVL.

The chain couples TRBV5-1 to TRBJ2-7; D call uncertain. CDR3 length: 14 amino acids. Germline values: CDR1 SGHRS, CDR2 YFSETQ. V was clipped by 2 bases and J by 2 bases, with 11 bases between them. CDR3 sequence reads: CASSFQALTYEQYF. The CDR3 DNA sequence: TGCGCCAGCAGCTTCCAGGCCCTAACCTACGAGCAGTACTTC.

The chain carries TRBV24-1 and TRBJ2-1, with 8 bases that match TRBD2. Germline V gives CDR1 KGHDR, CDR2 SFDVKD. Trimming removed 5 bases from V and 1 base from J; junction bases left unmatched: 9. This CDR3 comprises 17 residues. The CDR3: CATSGEASGPSYNEQFF. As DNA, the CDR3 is TGTGCCACCAGTGGAGAGGCTAGCGGGCCGTCCTACAATGAGCAGTTCTTC.

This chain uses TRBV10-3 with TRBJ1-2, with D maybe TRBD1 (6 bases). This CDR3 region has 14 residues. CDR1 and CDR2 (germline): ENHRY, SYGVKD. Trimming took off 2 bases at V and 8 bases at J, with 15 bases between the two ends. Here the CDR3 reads CAISETLPGEGYTF. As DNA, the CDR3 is TGTGCCATCAGTGAGACCCTTCCAGGGGAGGGCTACACCTTC.

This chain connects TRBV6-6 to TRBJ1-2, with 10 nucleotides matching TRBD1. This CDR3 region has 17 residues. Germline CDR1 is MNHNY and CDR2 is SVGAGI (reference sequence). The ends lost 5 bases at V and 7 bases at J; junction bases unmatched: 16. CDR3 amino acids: CASSLGQLTGGETGYTF. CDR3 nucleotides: TGTGCCAGCAGTCTAGGGCAACTGACAGGGGGCGAGACTGGCTACACCTTC.

CDR3 sequence: CASSSSDASGGERTSYEQYF. The CDR3, as DNA: TGTGCCAGCAGCTCCTCCGATGCCTCCGGAGGGGAGAGAACTTCCTACGAGCAGTACTTC. This rearrangement joins TRBV7-3 to TRBJ2-7; the D gene is possibly TRBD2 (6 bases). This CDR3 is 20 amino acids long. Germline-derived CDR1 and CDR2 are SGHTA and FQGTGA. Trimming took off 4 bases at V and 1 base at J, with 29 bases between the two ends.

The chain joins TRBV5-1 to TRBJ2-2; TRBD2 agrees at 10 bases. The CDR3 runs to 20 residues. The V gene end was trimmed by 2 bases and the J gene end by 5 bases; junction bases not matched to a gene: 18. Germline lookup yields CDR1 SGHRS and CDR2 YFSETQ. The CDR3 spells CASSFCRTSGIWNGTGELFF. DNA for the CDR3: TGCGCCAGCAGCTTCTGCCGGACTAGCGGTATTTGGAATGGGACCGGGGAGCTGTTTTTT.

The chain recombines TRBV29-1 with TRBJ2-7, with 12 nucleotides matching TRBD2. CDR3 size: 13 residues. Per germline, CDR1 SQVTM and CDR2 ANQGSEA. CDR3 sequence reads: CSLKLAGGGKQYF. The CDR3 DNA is TGCAGTTTAAAACTAGCGGGAGGCGGCAAGCAGTACTTC.